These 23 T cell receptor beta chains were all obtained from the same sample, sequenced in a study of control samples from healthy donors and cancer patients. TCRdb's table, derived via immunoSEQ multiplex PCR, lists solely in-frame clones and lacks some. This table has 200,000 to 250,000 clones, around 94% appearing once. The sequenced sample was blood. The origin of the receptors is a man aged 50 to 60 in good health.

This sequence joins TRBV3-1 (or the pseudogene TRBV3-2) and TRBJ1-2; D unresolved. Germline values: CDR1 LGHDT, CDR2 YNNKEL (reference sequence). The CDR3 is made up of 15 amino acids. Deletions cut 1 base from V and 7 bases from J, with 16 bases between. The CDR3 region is CASSQGVGYPGGYTF. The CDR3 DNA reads TGTGCCAGCAGCCAAGGTGTAGGATATCCTGGTGGCTACACCTTC.

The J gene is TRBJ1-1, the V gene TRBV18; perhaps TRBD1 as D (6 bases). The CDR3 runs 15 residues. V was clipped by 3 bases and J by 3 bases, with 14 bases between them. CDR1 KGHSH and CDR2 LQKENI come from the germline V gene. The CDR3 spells CASSPPGVRDTEAFF. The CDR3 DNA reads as TGTGCCAGCTCACCTCCAGGGGTGAGGGACACTGAAGCTTTCTTT. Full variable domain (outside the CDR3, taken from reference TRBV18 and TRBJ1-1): NAGVMQNPRHLVRRRGQEARLRCSPMKGHSHVYWYRQLPEEGLKFMVYLQKENIIDESGMPKERFSAEFPKEGPSILRIQQVVRGDSAAYFCASSPPGVRDTEAFFGQGTRLTVV.

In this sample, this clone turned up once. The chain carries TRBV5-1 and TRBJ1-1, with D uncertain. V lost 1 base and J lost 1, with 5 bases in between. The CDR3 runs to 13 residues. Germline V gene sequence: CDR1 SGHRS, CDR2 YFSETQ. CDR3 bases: TGCGCCAGCAGCTTGCCCTCGAACACTGAAGCTTTCTTT. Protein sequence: CASSLPSNTEAFF.

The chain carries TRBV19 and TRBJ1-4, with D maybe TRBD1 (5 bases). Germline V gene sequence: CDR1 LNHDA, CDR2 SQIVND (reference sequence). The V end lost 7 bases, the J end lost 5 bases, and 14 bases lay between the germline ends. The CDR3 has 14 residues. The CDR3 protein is CASKLGLSNEKLFF. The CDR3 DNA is TGTGCCAGTAAGTTGGGACTGAGCAATGAAAAACTGTTTTTT.

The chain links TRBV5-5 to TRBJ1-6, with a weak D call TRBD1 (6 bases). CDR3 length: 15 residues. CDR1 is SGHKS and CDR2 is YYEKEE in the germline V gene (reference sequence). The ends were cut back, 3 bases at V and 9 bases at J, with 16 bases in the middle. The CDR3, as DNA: TGTGCCAGCAGCTCGGCCGGGACAAGGCCTTCACCCCTCCACTTT. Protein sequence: CASSSAGTRPSPLHF. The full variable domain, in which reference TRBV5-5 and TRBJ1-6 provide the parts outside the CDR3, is DAGVTQSPTHLIKTRGQQVTLRCSPISGHKSVSWYQQVLGQGPQFIFQYYEKEERGRGNFPDRFSARQFPNYSSELNVNALLLGDSALYLCASSSAGTRPSPLHFGNGTRLTVT.

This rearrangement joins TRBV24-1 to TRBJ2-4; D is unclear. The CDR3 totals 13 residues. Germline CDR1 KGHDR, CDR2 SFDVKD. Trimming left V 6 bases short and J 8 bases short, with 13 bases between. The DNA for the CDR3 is TGTGCCACCAGTCTTCCAGGCGAAGACATTCAGTACTTC. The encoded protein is CATSLPGEDIQYF.

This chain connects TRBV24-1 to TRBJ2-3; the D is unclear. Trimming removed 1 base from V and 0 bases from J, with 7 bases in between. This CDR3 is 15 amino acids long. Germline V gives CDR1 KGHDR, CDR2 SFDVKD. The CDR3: CATSDFTASTDTQYF. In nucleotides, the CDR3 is TGTGCCACCAGTGATTTCACAGCTAGCACAGATACGCAGTATTTT.

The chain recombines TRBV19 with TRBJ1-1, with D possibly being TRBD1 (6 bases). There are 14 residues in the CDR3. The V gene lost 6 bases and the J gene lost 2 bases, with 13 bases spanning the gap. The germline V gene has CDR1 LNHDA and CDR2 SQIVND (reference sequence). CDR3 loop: CASSPTGTNTEAFF. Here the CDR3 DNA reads TGTGCCAGTAGCCCTACAGGGACCAACACTGAAGCTTTCTTT.

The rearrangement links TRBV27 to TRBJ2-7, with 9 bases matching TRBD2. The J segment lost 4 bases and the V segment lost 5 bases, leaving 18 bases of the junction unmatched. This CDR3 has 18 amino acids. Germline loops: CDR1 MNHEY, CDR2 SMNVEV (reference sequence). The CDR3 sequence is CASSTGKRLRLAEYEQYV. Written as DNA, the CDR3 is TGTGCCAGCAGTACCGGCAAGAGATTGAGACTAGCGGAGTACGAGCAGTACGTC.

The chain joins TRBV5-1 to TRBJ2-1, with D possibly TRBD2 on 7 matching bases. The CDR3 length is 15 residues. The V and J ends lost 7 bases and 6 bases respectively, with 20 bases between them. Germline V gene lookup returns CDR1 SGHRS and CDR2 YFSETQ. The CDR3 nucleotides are TGCGCCAGCCAAAGGGGGGGGGCCGGTATCAATGAGCAGTTCTTC. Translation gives CASQRGGAGINEQFF.

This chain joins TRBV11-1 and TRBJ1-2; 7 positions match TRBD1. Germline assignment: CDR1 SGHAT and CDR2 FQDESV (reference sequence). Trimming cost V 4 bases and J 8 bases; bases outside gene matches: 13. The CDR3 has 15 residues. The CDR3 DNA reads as TGTGCCAGCAGCTCAAATCGACAGGGCCTTTGGGGCTACACCTTC. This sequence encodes CASSSNRQGLWGYTF.

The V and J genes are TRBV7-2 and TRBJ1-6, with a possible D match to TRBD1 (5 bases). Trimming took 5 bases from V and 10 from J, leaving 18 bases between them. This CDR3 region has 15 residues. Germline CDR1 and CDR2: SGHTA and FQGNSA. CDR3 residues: CASSKVGGKGSPLHF. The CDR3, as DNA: TGTGCCAGCAGCAAAGTCGGGGGAAAGGGGTCACCCCTCCACTTT.

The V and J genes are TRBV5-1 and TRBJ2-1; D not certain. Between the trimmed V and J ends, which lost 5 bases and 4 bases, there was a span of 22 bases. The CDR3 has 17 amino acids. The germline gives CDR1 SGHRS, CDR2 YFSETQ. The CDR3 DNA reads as TGCGCCAGCAGTTTCGCCGGCAGGACCAATCCTTACAATGAGCAGTTCTTC. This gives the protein CASSFAGRTNPYNEQFF.

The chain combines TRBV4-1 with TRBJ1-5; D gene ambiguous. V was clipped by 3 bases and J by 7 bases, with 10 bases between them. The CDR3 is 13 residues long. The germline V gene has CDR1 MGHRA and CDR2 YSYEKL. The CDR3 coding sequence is TGCGCCAGCAGCCAGACGGGCAGGCAGCCCCAGCATTTT. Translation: CASSQTGRQPQHF.

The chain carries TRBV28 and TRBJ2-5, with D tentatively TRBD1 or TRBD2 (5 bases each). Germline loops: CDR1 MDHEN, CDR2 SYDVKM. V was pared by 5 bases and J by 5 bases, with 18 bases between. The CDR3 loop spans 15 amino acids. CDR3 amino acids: CASSPRDRPLETQYF. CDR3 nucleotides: TGTGCCAGCAGTCCCCGGGACCGCCCTTTGGAGACCCAGTACTTC.

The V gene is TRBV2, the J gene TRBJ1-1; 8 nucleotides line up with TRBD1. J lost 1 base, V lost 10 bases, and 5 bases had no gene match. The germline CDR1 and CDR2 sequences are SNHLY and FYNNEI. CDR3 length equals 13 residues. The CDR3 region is CAIGTGANTEAFF. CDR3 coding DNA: TGTGCCATAGGGACAGGTGCGAACACTGAAGCTTTCTTT.

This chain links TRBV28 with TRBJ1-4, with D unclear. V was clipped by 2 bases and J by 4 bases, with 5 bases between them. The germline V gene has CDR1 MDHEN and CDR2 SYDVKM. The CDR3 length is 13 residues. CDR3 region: CASSLVDNEKLFF. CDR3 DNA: TGTGCCAGCAGTTTAGTCGATAATGAAAAACTGTTTTTT.

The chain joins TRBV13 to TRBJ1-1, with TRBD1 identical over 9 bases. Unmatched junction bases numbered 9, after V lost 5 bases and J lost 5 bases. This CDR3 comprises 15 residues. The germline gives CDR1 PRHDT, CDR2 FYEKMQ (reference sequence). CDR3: CASSPTGGKGTEAFF. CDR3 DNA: TGTGCCAGCAGCCCCACAGGGGGCAAGGGGACTGAAGCTTTCTTT.

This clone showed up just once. The CDR3 DNA reads TGTGCCAGCAGCTTGGATCAAACAGGTTCACCCCTCCACTTT. This gives the protein CASSLDQTGSPLHF. The rearrangement joins TRBV5-8 to TRBJ1-6, with a tentative D call TRBD1 (5 bases). The CDR3 extends over 14 amino acids. Germline values: CDR1 SGHTS, CDR2 YDEGEE. With 0 bases removed from V and 9 bases from J, the gap between germline ends came to 10 bases.

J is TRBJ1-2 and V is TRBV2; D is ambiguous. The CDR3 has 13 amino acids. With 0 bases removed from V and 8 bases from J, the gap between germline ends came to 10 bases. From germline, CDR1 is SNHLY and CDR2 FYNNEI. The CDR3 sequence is CASSEAREGGYTF. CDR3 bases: TGTGCCAGCAGTGAAGCCCGCGAAGGCGGCTACACCTTC. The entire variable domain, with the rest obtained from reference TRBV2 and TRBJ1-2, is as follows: EPEVTQTPSHQVTQMGQEVILRCVPISNHLYFYWYRQILGQKVEFLVSFYNNEISEKSEIFDDQFSVERPDGSNFTLKIRSTKLEDSAMYFCASSEAREGGYTFGSGTRLTVV.

CDR3 amino acids: CASSEGSRKYLYEQYV. In DNA, the CDR3 is TGTGCCAGCAGTGAAGGGAGTCGGAAGTACCTGTACGAGCAGTACGTC. The V gene is TRBV6-1, the J gene TRBJ2-7; D gene ambiguous. Germline V gene sequence: CDR1 MNHNS, CDR2 SASEGT. V lost 1 base and J lost 4, with 17 bases in between. CDR3 length equals 16 residues.

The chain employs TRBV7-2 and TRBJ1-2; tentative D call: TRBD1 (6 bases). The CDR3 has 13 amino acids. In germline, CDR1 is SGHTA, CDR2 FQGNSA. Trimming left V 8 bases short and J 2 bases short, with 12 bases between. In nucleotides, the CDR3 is TGTGCCAGCGCCGGGGGCAGCAACTATGGCTACACCTTC. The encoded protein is CASAGGSNYGYTF.

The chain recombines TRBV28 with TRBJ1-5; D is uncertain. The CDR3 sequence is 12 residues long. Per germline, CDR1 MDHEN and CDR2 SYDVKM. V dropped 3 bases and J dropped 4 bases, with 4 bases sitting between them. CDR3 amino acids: CASSFENQPQHF. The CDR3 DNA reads TGTGCCAGCAGTTTTGAGAATCAGCCCCAGCATTTT.